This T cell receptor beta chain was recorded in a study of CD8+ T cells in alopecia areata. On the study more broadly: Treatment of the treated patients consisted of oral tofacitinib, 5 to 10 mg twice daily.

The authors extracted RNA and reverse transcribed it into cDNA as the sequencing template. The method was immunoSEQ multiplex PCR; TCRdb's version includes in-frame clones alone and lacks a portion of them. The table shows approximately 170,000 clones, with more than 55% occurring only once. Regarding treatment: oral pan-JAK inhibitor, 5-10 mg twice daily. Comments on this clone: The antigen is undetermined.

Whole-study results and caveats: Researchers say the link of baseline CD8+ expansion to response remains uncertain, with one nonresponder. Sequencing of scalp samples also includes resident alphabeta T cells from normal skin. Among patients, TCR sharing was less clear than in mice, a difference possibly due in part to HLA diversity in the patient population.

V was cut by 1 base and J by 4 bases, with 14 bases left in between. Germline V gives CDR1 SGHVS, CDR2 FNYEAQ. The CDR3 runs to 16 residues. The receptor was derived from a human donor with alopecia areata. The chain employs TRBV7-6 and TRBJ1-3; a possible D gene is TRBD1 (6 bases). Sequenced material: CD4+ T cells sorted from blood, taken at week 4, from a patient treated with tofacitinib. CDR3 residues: CASSLDWGATGNTIYF. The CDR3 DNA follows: TGTGCCAGCAGCTTAGATTGGGGGGCGACGGGAAACACCATATATTTT.